This T cell receptor beta chain was obtained from a study of blood T cell repertoires in COVID-19. Study-level information: COVID-19 samples from acute and convalescent phases originated in the United States, Italy and Spain.

Per the study methods: It was from reference gene primer amplification that nucleated cell counts were estimated. Sequencing was performed with immunoSEQ multiplex PCR; in TCRdb, only in-frame clones are kept and a portion is missing. The V and J calls and clone size were taken over from that table, and D and trimming were inferred from the DNA. The table records around 330,000 clones, 85% of them present only once. This clone was picked up one time. The CDR3 consists of 16 residues. Germline V gives CDR1 MDHEN, CDR2 SYDVKM. Trimming shortened V by 4 bases and J by 1 base, and 16 bases separated the two germline ends.

The material sequenced was PBMCs or T cells enriched from blood (not recorded which). The sequence derives from a woman between 25 and 40 years old who had been exposed to COVID-19. The J gene is TRBJ2-5, the V gene TRBV28; D is perhaps TRBD1 (6 bases). CDR3 nucleotides: TGTGCCAGCAGTTCACAGCGACAGGCGATCCAAGAGACCCAGTACTTC. This sequence encodes CASSSQRQAIQETQYF.